This is a list of T cell receptor beta chains from one sample in a study of OX40 agonist ivuxolimab in advanced cancers. Measured with immunoSEQ multiplex PCR; TCRdb has only the in-frame clones, and not every one. The sample contains some 60,000 clones, under 85% of which appear only once. The material sequenced was CD4+ or CD8+ T cells sorted from blood, taken in a trial of the OX40 agonist ivuxolimab. The source of these receptors is an adult with an advanced solid tumor such as melanoma, head and neck, liver or kidney cancer. Both conserved end residues are part of each CDR3. A D gene is named only where the DNA matches it firmly. Part of the rows lack a size; the others show once, few, many or a class for expanded clones.

NA few TRBJ1-2 TRBV6-5 14 TGTGCCAGCAGCCGCGGTGGAGCTAACTATGGCTACACCTTC CASSRGGANYGYTF
NA once TRBJ2-7 TRBV5-1 15 TGCGCCAGCAGCTTGGGGCAGGGTGTTGAGTACGAGCAGTACTTC CASSLGQGVEYEQYF
NA NA TRBJ1-3 TRBV27 13 TGTGCCAGCAGTTTATCGAGAGGAAACACCATATATTTT CASSLSRGNTIYF
TRBD1 NA TRBJ2-2 TRBV11-2 17 TGTGCCAGCAGCTCACCGACAGGGATCAAGTACACCGGGGAGCTGTTTTTT CASSSPTGIKYTGELFF
TRBD1 NA TRBJ2-3 TRBV30 14 TGTGCCTGGAGTCCGGGACAGGGTTCAGATACGCAGTATTTT CAWSPGQGSDTQYF
NA NA TRBJ2-3 TRBV7-8 15 TGTGCCAGCAGCTCGTCTGAGCGGGTCACAGATACGCAGTATTTT CASSSSERVTDTQYF
NA NA TRBJ1-2 TRBV4-2 14 TGTGCCAGCAGCCAAGATGACATGACTAATGGCTACACCTTC CASSQDDMTNGYTF
NA NA TRBJ1-5 TRBV29-1 13 TGCAGCGTTGCGCAGGGAGGGGATCAGCCCCAGCATTTT CSVAQGGDQPQHF
NA NA TRBJ2-1 TRBV27 15 TGTGCCAGCAGTTTAAGGGGGTACTCCTACAATGAGCAGTTCTTC CASSLRGYSYNEQFF
NA few TRBJ2-1 TRBV5-1 15 TGCGCCAGCAGCTTGGAAGCGGAGTACTACAATGAGCAGTTCTTC CASSLEAEYYNEQFF
TRBD1 NA TRBJ1-3 TRBV27 15 TGTGCCAGCAGTTTGGGAAGGGGGCCTGGAAACACCATATATTTT CASSLGRGPGNTIYF
NA NA TRBJ2-1 TRBV7-2 15 TGTGCCAGCAGCTTAGTCCTTAGCTCCTACAATGAGCAGTTCTTC CASSLVLSSYNEQFF
TRBD2 NA TRBJ2-2 TRBV7-2 16 TGTGCCAGCAGCTTACGACTAGCGGGACAAACCGGGGAGCTGTTTTTT CASSLRLAGQTGELFF
TRBD1 NA TRBJ2-1 TRBV19 14 TGTGCCAGTAGTATGAGGGGGCCCCACAATGAGCAGTTCTTC CASSMRGPHNEQFF
NA NA TRBJ2-1 TRBV6-5 14 TGTGCCAGCTCTCCAGGGCAGGGATACAATGAGCAGTTCTTC CASSPGQGYNEQFF
TRBD1 NA TRBJ2-1 TRBV6-5 15 TGTGCCAGCAGTCGCGGGACAGGGTTGGACAATGAGCAGTTCTTC CASSRGTGLDNEQFF
NA NA TRBJ1-6 TRBV4-1 18 TGCGCCAGCAGCCAAGAACGGGGTGCTGGGTTGCTAAACTCACCCCTCCACTTT CASSQERGAGLLNSPLHF
TRBD1 NA TRBJ2-7 TRBV28 14 TGTGCCAGCAGCTCCGGGACAGGGGGCTACGAGCAGTACTTC CASSSGTGGYEQYF
NA NA TRBJ1-4 TRBV7-2 15 TGTGCCAGCAGCTCAGTGGGGGCAACTAATGAAAAACTGTTTTTT CASSSVGATNEKLFF
TRBD1 NA TRBJ1-2 TRBV7-2 17 TGTGCCAGCAGCCGAGGGCCCTGGGACAGAAACTATGGAGGCTACACCTTC CASSRGPWDRNYGGYTF